This T cell receptor beta chain was identified during a study of T cell responses to AZD1222 COVID-19 vaccine. Study-wide findings and caveats: The donor group comprised mostly white British people and more females; the analysis possibly underestimated clonal diversity. Spike-specific TCR breadth and depth both grew after two AZD1222 doses. Vaccine-associated CD4 TCRs spanned spike, dominant at 160-218 and 743-854.

In the case of this clone: Its antigen is currently unknown.

Only in-frame clones appear in the TCRdb table, and some are missing; sequencing was by immunoSEQ multiplex PCR. The table lists 120,000 or so clones, 75% to 95% of them singletons, with about 5.2% in the top ten. Germline assignment: CDR1 MNHEY and CDR2 SMNVEV (reference sequence). The CDR3 totals 16 residues. The V gene end was trimmed by 2 bases and the J gene end by 7 bases; junction bases not matched to a gene: 7. The TCR comes from an adult in good health. V usage is TRBV27 and J usage is TRBJ2-1; 11 nucleotides agree with TRBD1. Specimen: peripheral blood, collected on day 0 of AZD1222 vaccination. This CDR3 reads CASSLGGQGARNEQFF. The CDR3 DNA sequence: TGTGCCAGCAGTTTAGGAGGACAGGGGGCGCGAAATGAGCAGTTCTTC.